These 23 T cell receptor beta chains originate from one sample sequenced in a study of T cell repertoires in cytomegalovirus infection. TCRdb reanalysed the reads using MiXCR and keeps one entry per CDR3 protein. The repertoire consists of 250,000 or so distinct CDR3 sequences, with over 15% occurring once and the leading ten covering over 40%. The sequenced sample was CD8+ T cells from PBMCs. These receptor sequences come from a human donor in good health (CMV status not recorded). Some clones in this sample may be carry-over from other donors' samples.

V usage is TRBV4-3 and J usage is TRBJ2-3; D is undetermined. Germline CDR1 is LGHNA and CDR2 is YSLEER. Trimming took 0 bases from V and 2 from J, leaving 6 bases between them. The CDR3 contains 14 residues. CDR3 DNA sequence: TGCGCCAGCAGCCAAGATGGATTCACAGATACGCAGTATTTT. This translates into CASSQDGFTDTQYF.

This clonotype was counted once. This chain uses TRBV15 with TRBJ1-3; D ambiguous. With 5 bases removed from V and 0 bases from J, the gap between germline ends came to 11 bases. From germline, CDR1 is LNHNV and CDR2 YYDKDF (reference sequence). The CDR3 length is 15 residues. For the CDR3, the DNA is TGTGCCACCAGCCCGACTCGGAACTCTGGAAACACCATATATTTT. Protein sequence: CATSPTRNSGNTIYF.

This clonotype showed up many times. The V and J genes are TRBV14 and TRBJ1-3; D is uncertain. Germline loops: CDR1 SGHDN, CDR2 FVKESK. V was cut by 0 bases and J by 3 bases, with 9 bases left in between. The CDR3 is 15 amino acids. The CDR3: CASSQEFALGNTIYF. For the CDR3, the DNA is TGTGCCAGCAGCCAAGAGTTCGCTCTTGGAAACACCATATATTTT.

This clonotype was seen a few times. The chain carries TRBV12-5 and TRBJ2-7, with D perhaps given as TRBD1 or TRBD2 (5 bases each). The CDR3 contains 16 residues. Looked up from germline, CDR1 is LGHNT and CDR2 is FRNRAP. Trimming cost V 3 bases and J 0 bases, with 15 bases left between them. CDR3 residues: CASGFLRDVNSYEQYF. DNA for the CDR3: TGTGCTAGTGGTTTCCTCCGGGACGTAAACTCCTACGAGCAGTACTTC.

The genes are TRBV6-2 or TRBV6-3 and TRBJ2-1; D is ambiguous. Germline CDR1 reads MNHEY; CDR2 reads SVGEGT. The CDR3 totals 12 residues. Trimming left V 2 bases short and J 6 bases short, with 5 bases between. The DNA for the CDR3 is TGTGCCAGCAGTTACCCAGTCAATGAGCAGTTCTTC. This translates into CASSYPVNEQFF.

About this clonotype itself: A much larger clone lies a single base off, so this may be a read error. The chain joins TRBV4-1 to TRBJ1-5, with D perhaps TRBD1 (6 bases). The CDR3 runs 19 residues. Germline loops: CDR1 MGHRA, CDR2 YSYEKL. CDR3: CASSQDKPRDRQPYQHQHF. CDR3 coding DNA: TGCGCCAGCAGCCAAGATAAGCCCCGCGACAGGCAGCCTTATCAGCACCAGCATTTT.

Many counts were recorded for this clonotype. The chain is built from TRBV7-6 and TRBJ2-7; D remains unclear. CDR3 length: 14 amino acids. The germline CDR1 and CDR2 sequences are SGHVS and FNYEAQ. Trimming took off 0 bases at V and 6 bases at J, with 12 bases between the two ends. CDR3 sequence: CASSLAGSTREQYF. The CDR3 DNA is TGTGCCAGCAGCTTAGCCGGGTCCACTCGCGAGCAGTACTTC.

The chain joins TRBV5-1 to TRBJ2-7; TRBD1 matches 7 bases. The CDR3 totals 15 residues. The V segment lost 0 bases and the J segment 3 bases; nucleotides outside the gene matches: 6. Germline V gene sequence: CDR1 SGHRS, CDR2 YFSETQ. CDR3 amino acids: CASSLEEDRSYEQYF. CDR3 DNA: TGCGCCAGCAGCTTGGAAGAGGACAGGAGCTACGAGCAGTACTTC.

The V and J genes are TRBV6-2 or TRBV6-3 and TRBJ2-1, with 8 bases fitting TRBD1. The CDR3 consists of 17 residues. Germline CDR1 is MNHEY and CDR2 is SVGEGT. With V trimmed by 2 bases and J by 4 bases, 10 bases remained unmatched. CDR3 protein: CASSYRKTGVLYNEQFF. The CDR3 bases are TGTGCCAGCAGTTACCGGAAGACAGGGGTCCTATACAATGAGCAGTTCTTC.

Many counts were recorded for this clonotype. This chain joins TRBV7-9 and TRBJ1-1; D gene unclear. CDR1 and CDR2 (germline): SEHNR, FQNEAQ (reference sequence). The germline V and J ends were trimmed by 5 bases and 4 bases, with 14 bases remaining between them. There are 14 residues in the CDR3. The CDR3 region is CASSGVWGGTEAFF. The CDR3 nucleotides are TGTGCCAGCAGCGGGGTGTGGGGAGGCACTGAAGCTTTCTTT.

This clonotype was detected many times. The J gene is TRBJ2-5, the V gene TRBV7-2, with a tentative D call TRBD2 (6 bases). V lost 5 bases and J lost 3, with 16 bases in between. CDR1 is SGHTA, CDR2 FQGNSA, per germline. This CDR3 has 15 residues. CDR3 bases: TGTGCCAGCAGCCCGGGAGTTGTAGTGAAAGAGACCCAGTACTTC. This translates into CASSPGVVVKETQYF.

This clonotype was detected ten times or more. The genes are TRBV12-3 or TRBV12-4 and TRBJ1-1, with no clear D. The CDR3 totals 14 residues. Trimming cost V 5 bases and J 0 bases, with 10 bases left between them. The CDR3 protein is CASSPGGLNTEAFF. Written as DNA, the CDR3 is TGTGCCAGCAGTCCCGGCGGGTTGAACACTGAAGCTTTCTTT.

This clonotype was observed a few times. The chain links TRBV14 to TRBJ2-7; 10 bases are shared with TRBD1. The CDR3 is 15 amino acids. With V trimmed by 1 base and J by 4 bases, 4 bases remained unmatched. The germline V gene encodes CDR1 SGHDN and CDR2 FVKESK. The CDR3 DNA reads as TGTGCCAGCAGCCAAGGGACAGGGGGACGGTACGAGCAGTACTTC. Its translation is CASSQGTGGRYEQYF.

The table lists this clonotype with many counts. The chain carries TRBV7-6 and TRBJ1-1, with D hard to call. V dropped 5 bases and J dropped 0 bases, with 13 bases sitting between them. The CDR3 extends over 15 amino acids. CDR1 and CDR2 (germline): SGHVS, FNYEAQ. CDR3 in amino acids: CASSNRVDMNTEAFF. CDR3 nucleotides: TGTGCCAGCAGCAACCGAGTCGATATGAACACTGAAGCTTTCTTT.

This clonotype was detected ten times or more. J is TRBJ1-4 and V is TRBV12-3 or TRBV12-4, with D possibly TRBD1 on 6 matching bases. V lost 3 bases and J lost 6, with 14 bases in between. This CDR3 has 15 residues. This CDR3 is CASSFVGTMDEKLFF. DNA for the CDR3: TGTGCCAGCAGTTTTGTCGGGACAATGGATGAAAAACTGTTTTTT.

CDR3 protein: CASSRGTMNTEAFF. CDR3 DNA sequence: TGTGCCAGCAGTCGCGGGACAATGAACACTGAAGCTTTCTTT. The rearrangement links TRBV27 to TRBJ1-1; D may be TRBD1 (6 bases). The germline V gene has CDR1 MNHEY and CDR2 SMNVEV (reference sequence). V was trimmed by 5 bases and J by 0 bases, leaving 10 bases between them. The CDR3 is made up of 14 amino acids.

This clonotype showed up many times. One end of the junction fails to match germline, which may point to a read error. This sequence joins TRBV7-6 and TRBJ1-1; a weak D match, TRBD1 (5 bases). CDR1 and CDR2 (germline): SGHVS, FNYEAQ. The CDR3 sequence is 13 residues long. The CDR3: CASSLGGNSEAFF. The DNA for the CDR3 is TGTGCCAGCAGCTTAGGGGGGAACTCTGAAGCTTTCTTT.

This clonotype was recorded many times. For the CDR3, the DNA is TGCGCCAGCACCGAGACAGTACAAAACACTGAAGCTTTCTTT. The encoded protein is CASTETVQNTEAFF. The chain links TRBV10-2 to TRBJ1-1; maybe TRBD1 (5 bases). The V gene lost 7 bases and the J gene lost 2 bases, with 14 bases spanning the gap. CDR3 length: 14 residues. Germline CDR1 is WSHSY and CDR2 is SAAADI.

The rearrangement uses TRBV5-6 and TRBJ2-1; D possibly matches TRBD1 or TRBD2 (5 bases each). Trimming cost V 4 bases and J 5 bases, with 16 bases left between them. Germline CDR1 reads SGHDT; CDR2 reads YYEEEE. CDR3 size: 15 residues. The CDR3 coding sequence is TGTGCCAGCAGCATTAGTTGGGGGACCAACAATGAGCAGTTCTTC. The encoded protein is CASSISWGTNNEQFF.

This clonotype appeared once. This chain joins TRBV2 and TRBJ2-7; TRBD1 agrees at 10 bases. V shed 6 bases, J shed 1 base, and the junction held 3 bases outside the gene matches. Germline V CDR1 and CDR2: SNHLY, FYNNEI. This CDR3 region has 14 residues. The DNA for the CDR3 is TGTGCCAGCAGAGACAGGGGGCTATCCTACGAGCAGTACTTC. Protein: CASRDRGLSYEQYF.

This clonotype was seen ten or more times. The chain couples TRBV7-9 to TRBJ2-2, with D possibly matching TRBD2 (6 bases). The V gene's germline CDR1 is SEHNR and CDR2 FQNEAQ (reference sequence). CDR3 size: 16 residues. V was clipped by 2 bases and J by 4 bases, with 14 bases between them. The CDR3, as DNA: TGTGCCAGCAGCTTAACCGGGGGACGGGGCACCGGGGAGCTGTTTTTT. It specifies CASSLTGGRGTGELFF.

A remark on this clonotype: A read error is possible here, since a much larger clone lies one base away. The V and J genes are TRBV7-4 and TRBJ2-7; perhaps D is TRBD1 or TRBD2 (5 bases each). The CDR3 runs to 11 residues. Trimming pared 3 bases from V and 13 bases from J, leaving 13 bases between. Germline assignment: CDR1 SGHVT and CDR2 SQSDAQ. CDR3 residues: CASSFGRWDYF. The CDR3 nucleotides are TGTGCCAGCAGCTTCGGCAGGTGGGACTACTTC.

As concerns this clonotype: A much larger clonotype is one base distant, so this may be a read error. The chain carries TRBV7-9 and TRBJ2-5; no reliable D call. Germline CDR1 is SEHNR and CDR2 is FQNEAQ (reference sequence). The CDR3 has 15 residues. The CDR3 here is CANSLGFAIQETQYF. CDR3 in DNA: TGTGCCAACAGCTTAGGTTTCGCCATCCAAGAGACCCAGTACTTC.